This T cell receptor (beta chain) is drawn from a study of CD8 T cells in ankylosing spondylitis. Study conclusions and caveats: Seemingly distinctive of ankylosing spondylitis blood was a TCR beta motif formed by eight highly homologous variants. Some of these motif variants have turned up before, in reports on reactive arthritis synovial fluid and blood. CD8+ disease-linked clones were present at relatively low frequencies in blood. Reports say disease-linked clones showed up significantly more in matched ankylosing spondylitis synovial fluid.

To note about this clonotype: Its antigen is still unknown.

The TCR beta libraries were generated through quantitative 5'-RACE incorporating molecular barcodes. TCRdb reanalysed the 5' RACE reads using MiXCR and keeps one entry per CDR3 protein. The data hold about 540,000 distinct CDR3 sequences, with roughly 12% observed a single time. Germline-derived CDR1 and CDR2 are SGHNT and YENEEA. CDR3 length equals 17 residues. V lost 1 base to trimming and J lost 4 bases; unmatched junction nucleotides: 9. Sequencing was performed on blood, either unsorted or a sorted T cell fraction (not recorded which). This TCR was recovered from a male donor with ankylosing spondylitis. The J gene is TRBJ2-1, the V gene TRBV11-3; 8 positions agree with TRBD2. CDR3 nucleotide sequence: TGTGCCAGCAGCTTAGGGATTATAGCGGGACGATACAATGAGCAGTTCTTC. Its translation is CASSLGIIAGRYNEQFF. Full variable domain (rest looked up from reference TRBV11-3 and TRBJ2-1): EAGVVQSPRYKIIEKKQPVAFWCNPISGHNTLYWYLQNLGQGPELLIRYENEEAVDDSQLPKDRFSAERLKGVDSTLKIQPAELGDSAVYLCASSLGIIAGRYNEQFFGPGTRLTVL.